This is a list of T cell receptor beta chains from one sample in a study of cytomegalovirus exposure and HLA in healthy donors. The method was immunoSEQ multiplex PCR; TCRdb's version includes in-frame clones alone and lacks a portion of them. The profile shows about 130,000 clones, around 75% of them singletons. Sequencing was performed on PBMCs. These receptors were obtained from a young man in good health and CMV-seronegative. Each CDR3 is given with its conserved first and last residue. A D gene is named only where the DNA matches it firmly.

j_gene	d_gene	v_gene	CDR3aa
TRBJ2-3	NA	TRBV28	CASSSTTDTQYF
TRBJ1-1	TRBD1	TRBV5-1	CASSLGPGGNTEAFF
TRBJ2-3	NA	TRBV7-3	CASSAGSRKDTQYF
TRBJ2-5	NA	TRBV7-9	CSSRTINRPQETQYF
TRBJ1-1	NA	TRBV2	CASSEDRNRDTEAFF
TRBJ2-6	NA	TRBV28	CAISVTSSGANGLTF
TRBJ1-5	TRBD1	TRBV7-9	CASSHGTDLNQPQHF
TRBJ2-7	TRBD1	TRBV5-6	CASSVPQGGEQYF
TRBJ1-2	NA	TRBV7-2	CASSILPRTHYGYTF
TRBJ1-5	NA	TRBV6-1	CASSEVGSNQPQHF
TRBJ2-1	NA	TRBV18	CASSPLKGTQTYNEQFF
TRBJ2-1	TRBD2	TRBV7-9	CASSLSLAGVFDEQFF
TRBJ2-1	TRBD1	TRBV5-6	CASSQTGAVDEQFF
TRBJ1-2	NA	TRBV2	CASSEARGANYGYTF
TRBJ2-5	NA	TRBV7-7	CASSQGVHSEETQYF
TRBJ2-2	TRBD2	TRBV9	CASSVEGLADTGELFF
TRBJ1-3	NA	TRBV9	CASSVGFLGSQDTIYF
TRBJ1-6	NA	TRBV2	CASSVLTNPFRSSYNSPLHF
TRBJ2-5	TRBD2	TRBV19	CASSSTSRETQYF
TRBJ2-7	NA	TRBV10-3	CATVQGYEQYF
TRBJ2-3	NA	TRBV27	CASSLSIGSADTQYF
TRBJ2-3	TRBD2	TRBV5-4	CASSPFGRGVDTQYF
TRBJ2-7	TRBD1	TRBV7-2	CASSLSGGQGYEQYF
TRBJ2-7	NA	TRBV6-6	CASSYLGIRRNEQYF
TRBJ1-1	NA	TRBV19	CASTSRVYTEAFF
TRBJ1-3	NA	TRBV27	CASSLTGPTSGNTIYF
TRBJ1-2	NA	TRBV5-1	CASSLDGDYGYTF
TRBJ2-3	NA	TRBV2	CASSDEASPGTDTQYF
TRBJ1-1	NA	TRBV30	CAWRGLSNTEAFF
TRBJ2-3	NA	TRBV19	CASSYSTDTQYF
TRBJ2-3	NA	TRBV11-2	CASSYLLSTQYF
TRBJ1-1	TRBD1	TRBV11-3	CASSSGQGSTEAFF
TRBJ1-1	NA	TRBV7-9	CASSLSPKSGTEAFF
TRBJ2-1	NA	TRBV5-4	CASTPAEGQIYNEQFF
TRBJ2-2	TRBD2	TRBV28	CAVAATSGVQTGELFF
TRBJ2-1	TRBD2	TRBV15	CATSRDPVAGGDFGNEQFF
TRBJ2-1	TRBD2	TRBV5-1	CASSLGAGDYNEQFF
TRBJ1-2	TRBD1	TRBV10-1	CANQLDRGLVYGYTF
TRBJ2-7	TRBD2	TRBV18	CASSPSSGGTYEQYF
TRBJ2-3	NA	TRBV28	CASSPGTDTQYF
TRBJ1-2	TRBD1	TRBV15	CATSRVRQGPNYGYTF
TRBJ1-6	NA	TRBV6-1	CASSEDSSNSPLHF
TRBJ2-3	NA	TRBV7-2	CASSLERAFPPDTQYF
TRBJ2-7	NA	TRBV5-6	CASSLGFQDTFSYEQYF
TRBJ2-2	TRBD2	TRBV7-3	CASSLAGGRNTGELFF
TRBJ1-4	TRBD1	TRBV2	CASGTVVATNEKLFF
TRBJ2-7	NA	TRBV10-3	CASSGGHHEQYF